A single count supports the clone carrying this T cell receptor beta chain. Data came from immunoSEQ multiplex PCR; TCRdb stores just in-frame clones and leaves some out. The table shows about 400,000 clones, with roughly 90% occurring only once. CDR1 and CDR2 (germline): MNHEY, SVGEGT. The CDR3 is 12 amino acids. Between the trimmed V and J ends, which lost 5 bases and 7 bases, there was a span of 11 bases. The data were taken from a study of blood T cell repertoires in COVID-19. Whole-study context: The study drew acute and convalescent COVID-19 samples from the United States, Italy and Spain. Nucleic acid was either cDNA or gDNA, and it came from T cells, B-cell-depleted T cells, or PBMCs.

Those enrolled, adults aged roughly 18 to 89 years, came from 25 or so US areas. Participant-reported clinical history was the basis for cohort assignment. V and J are TRBV6-2 or TRBV6-3 and TRBJ1-2; weak D call: TRBD1 (5 bases). The specimen sequenced was PBMCs or T cells enriched from blood (not recorded which). This TCR was sampled from a woman in her thirties who had recovered from COVID-19. This CDR3 reads CASSGGLLGYTF. As DNA, the CDR3 is TGTGCCAGCAGTGGGGGACTCCTTGGCTACACCTTC.